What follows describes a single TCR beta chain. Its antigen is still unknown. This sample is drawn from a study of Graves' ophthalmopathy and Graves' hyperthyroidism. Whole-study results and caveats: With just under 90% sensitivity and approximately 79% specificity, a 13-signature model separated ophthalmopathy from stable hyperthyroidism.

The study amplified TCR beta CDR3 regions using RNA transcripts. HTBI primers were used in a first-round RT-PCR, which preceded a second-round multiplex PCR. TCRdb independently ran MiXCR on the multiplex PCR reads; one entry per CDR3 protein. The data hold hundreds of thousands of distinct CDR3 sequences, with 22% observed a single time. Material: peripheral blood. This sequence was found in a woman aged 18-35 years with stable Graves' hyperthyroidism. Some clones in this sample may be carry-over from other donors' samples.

CDR3 DNA: TGTGCCAGCAGTTTGTTTGGGGAGGGAGGCTACACCTTC. Protein sequence: CASSLFGEGGYTF. The chain recombines TRBV12-3 or TRBV12-4 with TRBJ1-2; D is uncertain. This CDR3 comprises 13 residues. V lost 3 bases and J 8 bases, leaving 13 bases between the germline ends.